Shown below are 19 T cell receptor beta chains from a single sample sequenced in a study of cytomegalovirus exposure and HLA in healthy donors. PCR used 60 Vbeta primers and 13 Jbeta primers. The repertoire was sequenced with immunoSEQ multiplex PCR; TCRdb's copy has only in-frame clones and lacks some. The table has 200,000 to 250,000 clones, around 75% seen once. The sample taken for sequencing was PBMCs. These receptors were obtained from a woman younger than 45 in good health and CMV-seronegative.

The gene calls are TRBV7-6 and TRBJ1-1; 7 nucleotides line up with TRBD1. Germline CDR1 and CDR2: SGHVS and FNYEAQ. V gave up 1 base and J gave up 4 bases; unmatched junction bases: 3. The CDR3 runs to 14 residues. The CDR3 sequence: CASSLGPGGTEAFF. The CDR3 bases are TGTGCCAGCAGCTTAGGTCCAGGGGGCACTGAAGCTTTCTTT.

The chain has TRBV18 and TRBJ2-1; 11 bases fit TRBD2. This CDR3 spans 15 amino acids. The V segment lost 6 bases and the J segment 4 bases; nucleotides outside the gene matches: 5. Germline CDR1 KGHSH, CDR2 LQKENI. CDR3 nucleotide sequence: TGTGCCAGCTCGGCCGGGACTAGCGGTTACAATGAGCAGTTCTTC. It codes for CASSAGTSGYNEQFF. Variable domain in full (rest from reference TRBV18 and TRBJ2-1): NAGVMQNPRHLVRRRGQEARLRCSPMKGHSHVYWYRQLPEEGLKFMVYLQKENIIDESGMPKERFSAEFPKEGPSILRIQQVVRGDSAAYFCASSAGTSGYNEQFFGPGTRLTVL.

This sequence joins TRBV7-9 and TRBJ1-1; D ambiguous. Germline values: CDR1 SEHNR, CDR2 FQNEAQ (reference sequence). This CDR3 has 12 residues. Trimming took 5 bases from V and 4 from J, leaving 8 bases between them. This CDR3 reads CASSLGVTEAFF. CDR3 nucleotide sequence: TGTGCCAGCAGCCTAGGAGTCACTGAAGCTTTCTTT.

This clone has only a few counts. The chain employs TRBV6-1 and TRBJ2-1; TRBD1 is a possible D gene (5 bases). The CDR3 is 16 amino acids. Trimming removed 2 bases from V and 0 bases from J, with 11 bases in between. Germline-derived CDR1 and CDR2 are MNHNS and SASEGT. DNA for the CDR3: TGTGCCAGCAGTGAATATATGGGGCTCTCCTACAATGAGCAGTTCTTC. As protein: CASSEYMGLSYNEQFF.

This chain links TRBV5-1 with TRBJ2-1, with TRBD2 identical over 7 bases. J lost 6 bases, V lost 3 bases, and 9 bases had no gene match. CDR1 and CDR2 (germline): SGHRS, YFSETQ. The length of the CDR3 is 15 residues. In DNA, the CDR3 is TGCGCCAGCAGCTCCGAATCGGGACTACGCAATGAGCAGTTCTTC. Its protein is CASSSESGLRNEQFF.

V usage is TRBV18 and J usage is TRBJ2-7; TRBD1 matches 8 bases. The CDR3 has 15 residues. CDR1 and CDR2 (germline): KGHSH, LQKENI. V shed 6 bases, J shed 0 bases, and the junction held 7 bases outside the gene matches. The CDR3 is CASSRVDRGSYEQYF. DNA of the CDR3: TGTGCCAGCTCTCGAGTCGACAGGGGCTCCTACGAGCAGTACTTC.

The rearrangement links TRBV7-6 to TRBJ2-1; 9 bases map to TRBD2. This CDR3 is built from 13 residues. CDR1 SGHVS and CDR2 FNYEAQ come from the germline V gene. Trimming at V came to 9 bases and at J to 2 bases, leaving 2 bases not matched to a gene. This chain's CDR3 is CASSGSTYNEQFF. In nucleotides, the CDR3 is TGTGCCAGTAGCGGGAGTACCTACAATGAGCAGTTCTTC.

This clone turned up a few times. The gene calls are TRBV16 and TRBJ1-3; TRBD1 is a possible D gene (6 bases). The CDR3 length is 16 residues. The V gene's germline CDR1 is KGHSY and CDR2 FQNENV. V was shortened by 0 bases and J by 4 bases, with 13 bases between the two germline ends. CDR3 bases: TGTGCCAGCAGCCAATCACTGGGGGCGCGCGGAAACACCATATATTTT. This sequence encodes CASSQSLGARGNTIYF.

DNA for the CDR3: TGTGCCAGTCGACAGGGGAACACTGAAGCTTTCTTT. Amino acid sequence: CASRQGNTEAFF. V gene TRBV2 combines with J gene TRBJ1-1; 7 positions agree with TRBD1. Looked up from germline, CDR1 is SNHLY and CDR2 is FYNNEI. The CDR3 extends over 12 amino acids. The J segment lost 1 base and the V segment lost 9 bases, leaving 2 bases of the junction unmatched.

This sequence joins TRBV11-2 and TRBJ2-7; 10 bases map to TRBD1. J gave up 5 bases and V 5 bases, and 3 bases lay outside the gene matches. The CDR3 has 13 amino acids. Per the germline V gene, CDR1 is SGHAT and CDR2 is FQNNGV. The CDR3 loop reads CASSRDRGNEQYF. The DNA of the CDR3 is TGTGCCAGCAGCCGGGACAGGGGCAACGAGCAGTACTTC.

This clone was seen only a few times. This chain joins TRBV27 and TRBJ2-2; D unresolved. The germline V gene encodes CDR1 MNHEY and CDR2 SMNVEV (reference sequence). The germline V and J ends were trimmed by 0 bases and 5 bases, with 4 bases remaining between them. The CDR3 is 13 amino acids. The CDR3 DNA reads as TGTGCCAGCAGTTTATCTCCGACCGGGGAGCTGTTTTTT. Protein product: CASSLSPTGELFF.

The CDR3 DNA reads as TGTGCCAGCAGTTACGGGGGAGGGCCGGCTACGCAGTATTTT. It yields the protein CASSYGGGPATQYF. The rearrangement links TRBV6-5 to TRBJ2-3, with TRBD2 identical over 7 bases. V trimming: 2 bases; J trimming: 8 bases; junction bases outside the gene matches: 7. Per the germline V gene, CDR1 is MNHEY and CDR2 is SVGAGI. The CDR3 has 14 amino acids.

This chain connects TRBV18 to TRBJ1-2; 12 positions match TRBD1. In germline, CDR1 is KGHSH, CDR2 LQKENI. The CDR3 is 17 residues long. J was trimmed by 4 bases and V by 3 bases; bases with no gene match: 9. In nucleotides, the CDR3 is TGTGCCAGCTCACCCGGGACAGGGGGCAAGAGTGCCTATGGCTACACCTTC. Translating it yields CASSPGTGGKSAYGYTF.

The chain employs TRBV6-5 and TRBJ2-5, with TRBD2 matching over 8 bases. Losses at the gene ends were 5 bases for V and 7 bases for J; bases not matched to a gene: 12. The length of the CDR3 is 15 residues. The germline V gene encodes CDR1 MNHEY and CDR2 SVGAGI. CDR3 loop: CASSPHRGTRVTQYF. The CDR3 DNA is TGTGCCAGCAGTCCGCATAGGGGGACTAGGGTGACCCAGTACTTC.

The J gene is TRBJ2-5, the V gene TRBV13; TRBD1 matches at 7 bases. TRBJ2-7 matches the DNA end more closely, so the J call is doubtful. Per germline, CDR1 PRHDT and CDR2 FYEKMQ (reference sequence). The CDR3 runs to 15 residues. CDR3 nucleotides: TGTGCCAGCAGTTTCGCCGGGACAGCCTCCTACGAGCAGTACTTC. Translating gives CASSFAGTASYEQYF.

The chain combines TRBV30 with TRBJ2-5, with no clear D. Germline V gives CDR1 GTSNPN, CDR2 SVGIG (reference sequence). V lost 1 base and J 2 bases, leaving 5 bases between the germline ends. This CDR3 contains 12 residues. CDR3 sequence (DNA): TGTGCCTGGAGTGCCAAACAAGAGACCCAGTACTTC. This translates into CAWSAKQETQYF.

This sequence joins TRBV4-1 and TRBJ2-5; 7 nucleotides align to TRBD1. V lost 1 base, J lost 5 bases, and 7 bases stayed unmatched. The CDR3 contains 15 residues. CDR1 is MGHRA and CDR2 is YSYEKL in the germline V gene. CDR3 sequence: CASSQVNTGEETQYF. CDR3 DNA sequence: TGCGCCAGCAGCCAAGTGAACACAGGGGAGGAGACCCAGTACTTC.

CDR3: CASSPGAAGNTEAFF. The CDR3 DNA reads TGTGCCAGCAGCCCAGGGGCAGCGGGAAACACTGAAGCTTTCTTT. The gene calls are TRBV7-8 and TRBJ1-1, with a weak D call TRBD1 (6 bases). V was shortened by 5 bases and J by 2 bases, with 15 bases between the two germline ends. Germline V gene data show CDR1 as SGHVS and CDR2 as FQNEAQ. This CDR3 has 15 residues.

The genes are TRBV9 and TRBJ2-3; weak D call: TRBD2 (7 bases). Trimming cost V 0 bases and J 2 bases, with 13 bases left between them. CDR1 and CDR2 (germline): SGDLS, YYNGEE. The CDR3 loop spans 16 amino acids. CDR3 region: CASSVGGGASTDTQYF. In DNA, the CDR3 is TGTGCCAGCAGCGTAGGGGGGGGCGCTTCCACAGATACGCAGTATTTT.